A selection of T cell receptor beta chains follows, all from one sample in a study of early T cells in non-severe SARS-CoV-2 infection. TCRdb called the 5' RACE reads again in MiXCR, with one record for every CDR3 protein. Of tens of thousands of distinct CDR3 sequences in the sample, around a tenth were seen once. Material for sequencing was whole blood. These receptors all come from an adult who was a healthcare worker with PCR-confirmed SARS-CoV-2 infection or an uninfected control (not recorded which). Both conserved end residues are part of each CDR3. Each record gives: clone size, V gene, J gene, D gene, CDR3 protein, CDR3 DNA. D genes are given only for firm matches. The size field is filled for only some rows; it gives once, few, many or a size class.

abundance: few; v_gene: TRBV12-3/TRBV12-4; j_gene: TRBJ2-1; d_gene: NA; CDR3aa: CASTQRGASYNEQFF; CDR3nt: TGTGCCAGCACCCAACGAGGGGCCTCCTACAATGAGCAGTTCTTC
abundance: many; v_gene: TRBV20-1; j_gene: TRBJ2-1; d_gene: NA; CDR3aa: CSASTQFNEQFF; CDR3nt: TGCAGTGCTAGTACCCAATTCAATGAGCAGTTCTTC
abundance: many; v_gene: TRBV2; j_gene: TRBJ2-7; d_gene: TRBD1; CDR3aa: CASKQGDPYEQYF; CDR3nt: TGTGCCAGCAAACAGGGGGACCCCTACGAGCAGTACTTC
abundance: many; v_gene: TRBV20-1; j_gene: TRBJ1-1; d_gene: NA; CDR3aa: CSASRGAHTEAFF; CDR3nt: TGCAGTGCTAGTAGGGGCGCCCACACTGAAGCTTTCTTT
abundance: many; v_gene: TRBV7-2; j_gene: TRBJ2-3; d_gene: TRBD2; CDR3aa: CASSLALAGEDTQYF; CDR3nt: TGTGCCAGCAGCTTAGCTCTAGCGGGAGAAGATACGCAGTATTTT
abundance: many; v_gene: TRBV7-8; j_gene: TRBJ2-1; d_gene: NA; CDR3aa: CASTLYGGGNNEQFF; CDR3nt: TGTGCCAGCACCCTTTACGGAGGGGGAAACAATGAGCAGTTCTTC
abundance: many; v_gene: TRBV6-1; j_gene: TRBJ2-2; d_gene: NA; CDR3aa: CASSEFSKGELFF; CDR3nt: TGTGCCAGCAGTGAGTTTTCGAAAGGGGAGCTGTTTTTT
abundance: many; v_gene: TRBV4-1; j_gene: TRBJ2-3; d_gene: NA; CDR3aa: CASSQDLGNTQYF; CDR3nt: TGCGCCAGCAGCCAAGATCTAGGTAATACGCAGTATTTT
abundance: many; v_gene: TRBV5-1; j_gene: TRBJ1-2; d_gene: NA; CDR3aa: CASSLATAPYGYTF; CDR3nt: TGCGCCAGCAGCTTGGCCACCGCTCCCTATGGCTACACCTTC
abundance: few; v_gene: TRBV10-3; j_gene: TRBJ2-3; d_gene: TRBD2; CDR3aa: CAISGGRSSGRRTDTQYF; CDR3nt: TGTGCCATCAGTGGGGGGAGGTCTAGCGGGAGGAGGACAGATACGCAGTATTTT
abundance: many; v_gene: TRBV12-3/TRBV12-4; j_gene: TRBJ2-5; d_gene: TRBD2; CDR3aa: CASSFRGRQTQYF; CDR3nt: TGTGCCAGCAGTTTCCGCGGGAGACAGACCCAGTACTTC
abundance: many; v_gene: TRBV3-1; j_gene: TRBJ1-1; d_gene: TRBD1; CDR3aa: CASSQGQGPGTEAFF; CDR3nt: TGTGCCAGCAGCCAGGGACAGGGCCCGGGCACTGAAGCTTTCTTT
abundance: many; v_gene: TRBV3-1; j_gene: TRBJ1-5; d_gene: NA; CDR3aa: CASSQGRVQPQHF; CDR3nt: TGTGCCAGCAGCCAAGGGAGGGTTCAGCCCCAGCATTTT
abundance: many; v_gene: TRBV10-3; j_gene: TRBJ1-5; d_gene: TRBD1; CDR3aa: CAISDGTGRNQPQHF; CDR3nt: TGTGCCATCAGTGACGGGACAGGGAGGAATCAGCCCCAGCATTTT
abundance: NA; v_gene: TRBV6-5; j_gene: TRBJ2-3; d_gene: TRBD2; CDR3aa: CASMLRGVTDTQYF; CDR3nt: TGTGCCAGCATGCTGCGGGGGGTCACAGATACGCAGTATTTT
abundance: many; v_gene: TRBV5-6; j_gene: TRBJ1-2; d_gene: TRBD1; CDR3aa: CASSLLPGQGIGYTF; CDR3nt: TGTGCCAGCAGCTTACTGCCGGGACAGGGGATCGGCTACACCTTC
abundance: few; v_gene: TRBV11-2; j_gene: TRBJ2-1; d_gene: TRBD2; CDR3aa: CASSRLAGASTYNEQFF; CDR3nt: TGTGCCAGCAGCAGACTAGCGGGAGCCTCCACCTACAATGAGCAGTTCTTC
abundance: few; v_gene: TRBV5-1; j_gene: TRBJ2-5; d_gene: NA; CDR3aa: CASSPTAGRETQYF; CDR3nt: TGCGCCAGCAGCCCGACGGCGGGGAGAGAGACCCAGTACTTC
abundance: many; v_gene: TRBV19; j_gene: TRBJ2-2; d_gene: NA; CDR3aa: CASSTNSPGELFF; CDR3nt: TGTGCCAGTAGTACCAATTCTCCCGGGGAGCTGTTTTTT
abundance: few; v_gene: TRBV20-1; j_gene: TRBJ1-6; d_gene: TRBD1; CDR3aa: CSANSGQGDSPLHF; CDR3nt: TGCAGTGCTAACTCTGGACAGGGGGATTCACCCCTCCACTTT
abundance: NA; v_gene: TRBV13; j_gene: TRBJ2-7; d_gene: NA; CDR3aa: CASSYSHEQYF; CDR3nt: TGTGCCAGCAGCTACTCGCATGAGCAGTACTTC
abundance: many; v_gene: TRBV5-4; j_gene: TRBJ2-1; d_gene: NA; CDR3aa: CASSSAGSYNEQFF; CDR3nt: TGTGCCAGCAGCTCGGCGGGCTCCTACAATGAGCAGTTCTTC
abundance: few; v_gene: TRBV5-1; j_gene: TRBJ1-2; d_gene: TRBD1; CDR3aa: CASSRFGRGTYGYTF; CDR3nt: TGCGCCAGCAGCCGGTTTGGCAGGGGGACCTATGGCTACACCTTC
abundance: many; v_gene: TRBV29-1; j_gene: TRBJ1-1; d_gene: TRBD1; CDR3aa: CSVDRGRAFF; CDR3nt: TGCAGCGTGGACAGGGGTCGAGCTTTCTTT
abundance: many; v_gene: TRBV6-1; j_gene: TRBJ2-1; d_gene: TRBD1; CDR3aa: CASTPDRGGEQFF; CDR3nt: TGTGCCAGCACGCCCGACAGGGGAGGTGAGCAGTTCTTC
abundance: many; v_gene: TRBV13; j_gene: TRBJ2-3; d_gene: NA; CDR3aa: CASSFSSEDTQYF; CDR3nt: TGTGCCAGCAGCTTTTCCTCGGAAGATACGCAGTATTTT
abundance: NA; v_gene: TRBV11-2; j_gene: TRBJ2-3; d_gene: TRBD1; CDR3aa: CASSSWTGEFTDTQYF; CDR3nt: TGTGCCAGCAGCTCTTGGACAGGGGAATTCACAGATACGCAGTATTTT
abundance: many; v_gene: TRBV9; j_gene: TRBJ2-3; d_gene: NA; CDR3aa: CASSGRISGSTDTQYF; CDR3nt: TGTGCCAGCAGCGGTAGGATATCCGGTAGCACAGATACGCAGTATTTT
abundance: many; v_gene: TRBV5-1; j_gene: TRBJ1-1; d_gene: NA; CDR3aa: CASSLALENTEAFF; CDR3nt: TGCGCCAGCAGCTTGGCCCTAGAAAACACTGAAGCTTTCTTT
abundance: many; v_gene: TRBV5-6; j_gene: TRBJ2-1; d_gene: TRBD2; CDR3aa: CASSLSGRAYNEQFF; CDR3nt: TGTGCCAGCAGCCTTAGCGGGAGGGCCTACAATGAGCAGTTCTTC
abundance: NA; v_gene: TRBV12-3/TRBV12-4; j_gene: TRBJ1-1; d_gene: NA; CDR3aa: CASSLTSRTEAFF; CDR3nt: TGTGCCAGCAGTTTAACCTCCCGGACTGAAGCTTTCTTT
abundance: many; v_gene: TRBV7-2; j_gene: TRBJ2-3; d_gene: NA; CDR3aa: CASSLVFGPDTQYF; CDR3nt: TGTGCCAGCAGCTTAGTTTTCGGCCCAGATACGCAGTATTTT
abundance: few; v_gene: TRBV7-9; j_gene: TRBJ2-7; d_gene: NA; CDR3aa: CASSPDSFPAEQYF; CDR3nt: TGTGCCAGCAGCCCCGACAGCTTCCCCGCCGAGCAGTACTTC
abundance: many; v_gene: TRBV27; j_gene: TRBJ2-3; d_gene: TRBD2; CDR3aa: CASRQWGQGASGLAGVGTQYF; CDR3nt: TGTGCCAGCAGGCAATGGGGACAGGGGGCCTCGGGACTAGCGGGAGTTGGTACGCAGTATTTT
abundance: many; v_gene: TRBV19; j_gene: TRBJ2-3; d_gene: NA; CDR3aa: CASSLNGGRSTDTQYF; CDR3nt: TGTGCCAGTAGCTTAAACGGGGGGCGCAGCACAGATACGCAGTATTTT
abundance: many; v_gene: TRBV28; j_gene: TRBJ2-4; d_gene: TRBD2; CDR3aa: CASAGGGSKNIQYF; CDR3nt: TGTGCCAGCGCAGGCGGGGGATCCAAAAACATTCAGTACTTC
abundance: few; v_gene: TRBV5-8; j_gene: TRBJ2-5; d_gene: NA; CDR3aa: CASSLRGIETQYF; CDR3nt: TGTGCCAGCAGCTTGCGGGGTATAGAGACCCAGTACTTC
abundance: few; v_gene: TRBV28; j_gene: TRBJ1-5; d_gene: TRBD1; CDR3aa: CASSLLTGTGDNQPQHF; CDR3nt: TGTGCCAGCAGTTTACTCACCGGGACAGGGGACAATCAGCCCCAGCATTTT
abundance: few; v_gene: TRBV6-5; j_gene: TRBJ1-2; d_gene: TRBD1; CDR3aa: CASSWGQVYGYTF; CDR3nt: TGTGCCAGCAGTTGGGGACAGGTCTATGGCTACACCTTC
abundance: few; v_gene: TRBV5-1; j_gene: TRBJ2-1; d_gene: NA; CDR3aa: CASSLDHLSGGEQFF; CDR3nt: TGCGCCAGCAGCTTGGATCACTTATCCGGAGGGGAGCAGTTCTTC
abundance: many; v_gene: TRBV12-3/TRBV12-4; j_gene: TRBJ1-1; d_gene: NA; CDR3aa: CASSPAGTPNTEAFF; CDR3nt: TGTGCCAGCAGCCCGGCAGGGACACCGAACACTGAAGCTTTCTTT
abundance: NA; v_gene: TRBV6-4; j_gene: TRBJ2-1; d_gene: NA; CDR3aa: CASSARSSHEQFF; CDR3nt: TGTGCCAGCAGTGCCCGTAGTAGCCATGAGCAGTTCTTC
abundance: NA; v_gene: TRBV6-5; j_gene: TRBJ1-2; d_gene: NA; CDR3aa: CASSDLIIGYTF; CDR3nt: TGTGCCAGCAGCGACTTAATAATAGGCTACACCTTC
abundance: many; v_gene: TRBV20-1; j_gene: TRBJ2-3; d_gene: NA; CDR3aa: CSARTGVAGSDTQYF; CDR3nt: TGCAGTGCTCGAACAGGGGTAGCGGGGTCAGATACGCAGTATTTT
abundance: few; v_gene: TRBV11-2; j_gene: TRBJ2-2; d_gene: NA; CDR3aa: CASTHPGAGNTGELFF; CDR3nt: TGTGCCAGCACCCACCCAGGGGCGGGGAACACCGGGGAGCTGTTTTTT